This T cell receptor (beta chain) was sequenced during a study of shared clonotypes between healthy human individuals. Study outcomes and limitations: Generation of non-shared clonotypes was less probable than generation of clonotypes shared by all four donors. Generally, naive subsets (rather than memory subsets) showed larger estimated richness.

Comments on this clone: No antigen is known for it. Within the sample, other DNA sequences also encode this same CDR3.

With 6 bases removed from V and 4 bases from J, the gap between germline ends came to 7 bases. Germline V gene sequence: CDR1 MDHEN, CDR2 SYDVKM. This CDR3 is built from 11 residues. CD45RO-negative, CCR7-selected cells formed the naive CD8 fraction, which excluded terminally differentiated effector memory CD45RA+ cells. Once extracted for a subset, genomic DNA was divided evenly among several immunoSEQ plates. Per the study methods: There were no quality scores in the junction-only immunoSEQ sequences, so filtering differed. Generated by immunoSEQ multiplex PCR, the TCRdb table keeps only in-frame clones and is missing some. The V and J calls and clone size were taken over from that table, and D and trimming were inferred from the DNA. The data hold around 2,000,000 clones, with approximately 94% observed a single time.

The chain employs TRBV28 and TRBJ2-7; D perhaps matches TRBD1 (6 bases). Material: naive CD8+ T cells sorted from blood. This TCR was sampled from a man aged 18 to 35 in good health. In DNA form, the CDR3 reads TGTGCCAGCAGACAGGGTTACGAGCAGTACTTC. It translates to CASRQGYEQYF.